A selection of T cell receptor beta chains follows, all from one sample in a study of cytomegalovirus exposure and HLA in healthy donors. The assay was immunoSEQ multiplex PCR, and TCRdb's table has in-frame clones only and misses some. The sample consists of approximately 180,000 clones, over 70% of them appearing once. The sample taken for sequencing was PBMCs. Every receptor here comes from a male donor in good health and CMV-seronegative. Each CDR3 is given without its conserved first and last residue. Each record gives: J gene, V gene, CDR3 protein.

TRBJ1-5,TRBV6-6,ASSPKSDQPQH
TRBJ1-1,TRBV30,AWSVFLANTEAF
TRBJ1-1,TRBV6-5,ASSRDINTEAF
TRBJ1-1,TRBV28,ASSLLTSNTEAF
TRBJ1-1,TRBV6-6,ASNDNLMNTEAF
TRBJ2-3,TRBV6-6,ASSARLAGTDTQY
TRBJ1-1,TRBV6-5,ASSLPGQGARAF
TRBJ2-1,TRBV20-1,SASVNRVQF
TRBJ2-7,TRBV30,AWRDSGRDVYEQY
TRBJ2-3,TRBV6-5,ASNKGGRADTQY
TRBJ1-5,TRBV9,ASSVGGGGDQPQH
TRBJ2-1,TRBV30,AWTSGLLGGEQF
TRBJ1-1,TRBV6-5,ASTPDPGQGADF
TRBJ2-3,TRBV7-6,ASSHLAAGTSGRSSDTQY
TRBJ2-7,TRBV7-3,ASSLRGQGGEQY
TRBJ1-5,TRBV19,ASSITSVGLRQPQH
TRBJ1-5,TRBV30,AWSSQGSQPQH
TRBJ1-3,TRBV30,ASKTGGTGNTIY
TRBJ2-3,TRBV4-1,ASSQGTTYSSTDTQY
TRBJ2-1,TRBV27,ASSLTSGRASYNEQF
TRBJ1-1,TRBV5-1,ASSLGEPNTEAF
TRBJ1-5,TRBV19,ASNPWDRGRRQPQH
TRBJ1-1,TRBV2,ASSEGASIGTEAF
TRBJ1-5,TRBV30,AWSEGNQPQH
TRBJ1-5,TRBV2,ASRLGQGGNQPQH
TRBJ1-4,TRBV5-1,ASSLTGTVDQLF
TRBJ2-1,TRBV5-8,ASSNAALAAPYNEQF
TRBJ2-7,TRBV7-6,ASSPPGDEQY
TRBJ2-1,TRBV28,ASNRRGIEQF
TRBJ1-5,TRBV19,ASSISTGTGGLRPQH
TRBJ1-2,TRBV11-2,ASSRLRRQGASDYGYT
TRBJ2-7,TRBV7-9,ASSSGFLDSSYEQY
TRBJ2-3,TRBV28,ASSASGADTQY
TRBJ2-6,TRBV19,ASSMTGVAGGLGANVLT